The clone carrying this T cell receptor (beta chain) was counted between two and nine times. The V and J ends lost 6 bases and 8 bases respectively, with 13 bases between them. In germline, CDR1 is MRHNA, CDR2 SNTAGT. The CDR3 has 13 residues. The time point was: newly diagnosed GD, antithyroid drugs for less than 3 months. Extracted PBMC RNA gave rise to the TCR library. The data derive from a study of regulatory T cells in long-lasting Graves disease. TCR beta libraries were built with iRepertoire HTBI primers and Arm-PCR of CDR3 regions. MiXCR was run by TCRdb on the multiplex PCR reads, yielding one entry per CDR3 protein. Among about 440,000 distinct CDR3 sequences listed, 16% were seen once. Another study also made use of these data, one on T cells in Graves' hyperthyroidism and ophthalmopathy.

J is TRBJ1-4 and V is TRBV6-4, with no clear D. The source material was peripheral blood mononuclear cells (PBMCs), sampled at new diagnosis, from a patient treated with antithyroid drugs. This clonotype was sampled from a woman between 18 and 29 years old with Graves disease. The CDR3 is CASRVRKEEKLFF. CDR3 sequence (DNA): TGTGCCAGCAGGGTTAGAAAGGAGGAAAAACTGTTTTTT.